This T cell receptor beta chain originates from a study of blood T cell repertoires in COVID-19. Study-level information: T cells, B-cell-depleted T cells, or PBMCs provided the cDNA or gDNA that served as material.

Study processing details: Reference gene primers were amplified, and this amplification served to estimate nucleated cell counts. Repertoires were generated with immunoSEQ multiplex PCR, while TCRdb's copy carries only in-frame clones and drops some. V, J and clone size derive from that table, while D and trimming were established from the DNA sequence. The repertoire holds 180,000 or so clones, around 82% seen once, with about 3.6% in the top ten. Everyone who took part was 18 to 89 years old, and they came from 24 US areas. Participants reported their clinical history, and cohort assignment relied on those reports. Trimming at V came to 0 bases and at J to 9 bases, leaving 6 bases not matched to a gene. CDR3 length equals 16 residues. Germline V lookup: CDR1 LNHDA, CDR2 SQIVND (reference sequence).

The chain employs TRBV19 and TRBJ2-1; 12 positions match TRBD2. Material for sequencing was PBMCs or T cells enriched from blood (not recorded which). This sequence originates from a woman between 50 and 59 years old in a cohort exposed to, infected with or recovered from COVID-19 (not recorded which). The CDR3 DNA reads TGTGCCAGTAGTATAGATGCTAGCGGGGGGGCCAGTGAGCAGTTCTTC. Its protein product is CASSIDASGGASEQFF.